This passage covers 30 T cell receptor beta chains from one sample sequenced in a study of CD8 T cells in Susac syndrome. An amount of RNA that ranged from roughly 0.45 to 1 ug was reverse transcribed with random hexamers. TCRdb independently ran MiXCR on the immunoSEQ multiplex PCR reads; one entry per CDR3 protein. Among 160,000 or so distinct CDR3 sequences, around 92% were seen once, and the ten largest hold about 0.073%. Sequenced input: CD4+ T cells from PBMCs. The source is a human donor in good health.

This chain connects TRBV27 to TRBJ2-1; 9 nucleotides align to TRBD1. There are 17 residues in the CDR3. V dropped 5 bases and J dropped 6; count of bases not matched to a gene: 14. Germline lookup yields CDR1 MNHEY and CDR2 SMNVEV (reference sequence). Here the CDR3 DNA reads TGTGCCAGCAGTCTCCCCAACGGGGACAGGGACCTCAATGAGCAGTTCTTC. Its protein is CASSLPNGDRDLNEQFF.

This clonotype was detected only once. The chain links TRBV5-8 to TRBJ2-7, with TRBD1 as a possible D gene (6 bases). This CDR3 comprises 16 residues. In germline, CDR1 is SGHTS, CDR2 YDEGEE. The V end lost 2 bases, the J end lost 2 bases, and 17 bases lay between the germline ends. CDR3 DNA sequence: TGTGCCAGCAGCTTTCGACTACAGGGTTTTCCCTACGAGCAGTACTTC. It codes for CASSFRLQGFPYEQYF. Looking up the rest from reference TRBV5-8 and TRBJ2-7 gives the full variable domain: EAGVTQSPTHLIKTRGQQATLRCSPISGHTSVYWYQQALGLGLQFLLWYDEGEERNRGNFPPRFSGRQFPNYSSELNVNALELEDSALYLCASSFRLQGFPYEQYFGPGTRLTVT.

The rearrangement joins TRBV19 to TRBJ1-1; 8 bases are a match to TRBD1. This CDR3 region has 14 residues. Losses at the gene ends were 5 bases for V and 6 bases for J; bases not matched to a gene: 8. Germline V gene data show CDR1 as LNHDA and CDR2 as SQIVND (reference sequence). This chain's CDR3 is CASSAQGAWAEAFF. The CDR3 nucleotides read TGTGCCAGTAGTGCTCAGGGGGCTTGGGCTGAAGCTTTCTTT. Complete variable domain (other parts from reference TRBV19 and TRBJ1-1): DGGITQSPKYLFRKEGQNVTLSCEQNLNHDAMYWYRQDPGQGLRLIYYSQIVNDFQKGDIAEGYSVSREKKESFPLTVTSAQKNPTAFYLCASSAQGAWAEAFFGQGTRLTVV.

The chain links TRBV7-2 to TRBJ2-2; no reliable D call. The CDR3 extends over 13 amino acids. Germline lookup yields CDR1 SGHTA and CDR2 FQGNSA. Between the trimmed V and J ends, which lost 6 bases and 4 bases, there was a span of 9 bases. DNA of the CDR3: TGTGCCAGCAGGCAAGCGCCCACCGGGGAGCTGTTTTTT. It codes for CASRQAPTGELFF.

The V gene is TRBV6-2 or TRBV6-3, the J gene TRBJ2-5; D gene unclear. Germline CDR1 and CDR2: MNHEY and SVGEGT. The CDR3 length is 13 residues. Between the trimmed V and J ends, which lost 0 bases and 5 bases, there was a span of 7 bases. Here the CDR3 reads CASSYSTSETQYF. The CDR3, as DNA: TGTGCCAGCAGTTACTCGACCAGTGAGACCCAGTACTTC.

V and J are TRBV5-6 and TRBJ2-4; D could derive from TRBD1 or TRBD2 (5 bases each). The CDR3 consists of 9 residues. The V and J ends lost 9 bases and 11 bases respectively, with 9 bases between them. Per germline, CDR1 SGHDT and CDR2 YYEEEE. This CDR3 is CAKRGFQYF. In DNA, the CDR3 is TGTGCCAAACGGGGCTTTCAGTACTTC.

This sequence joins TRBV7-2 and TRBJ2-3, with a weak D call TRBD1 (6 bases). The germline V gene encodes CDR1 SGHTA and CDR2 FQGNSA. The CDR3 runs to 15 residues. Trimming took off 1 base at V and 2 bases at J, with 10 bases between the two ends. Here the CDR3 reads CASSLGGQFTDTQYF. CDR3 DNA sequence: TGTGCCAGCAGCTTAGGGGGGCAGTTCACAGATACGCAGTATTTT. The whole variable domain, remainder taken from reference TRBV7-2 and TRBJ2-3, is GAGVSQSPSNKVTEKGKDVELRCDPISGHTALYWYRQSLGQGLEFLIYFQGNSAPDKSGLPSDRFSAERTGGSVSTLTIQRTQQEDSAVYLCASSLGGQFTDTQYFGPGTRLTVL.

This chain joins TRBV28 and TRBJ2-7, with D unresolved. Germline CDR1 MDHEN, CDR2 SYDVKM. The ends were cut back, 5 bases at V and 0 bases at J, with 26 bases in the middle. This CDR3 contains 19 residues. The CDR3 DNA follows: TGTGCCAGCAGTCCGGTGTGGCTCCAATTCCCTAAAAGCTCCTACGAGCAGTACTTC. It specifies CASSPVWLQFPKSSYEQYF.

The CDR3 DNA follows: TGTGCCAGCAGTTCGACAGGGATCTCTGGAAACACCATATATTTT. Translating gives CASSSTGISGNTIYF. V gene TRBV28 combines with J gene TRBJ1-3, with 7 bases matching TRBD1. V dropped 4 bases and J dropped 0; count of bases not matched to a gene: 3. This CDR3 is 15 amino acids long. Looked up from germline, CDR1 is MDHEN and CDR2 is SYDVKM.

The V call is TRBV28, the J call TRBJ2-1; TRBD2 matches 9 bases. This CDR3 comprises 13 residues. The V segment lost 3 bases and the J segment 15 bases; nucleotides outside the gene matches: 9. CDR1 MDHEN and CDR2 SYDVKM come from the germline V gene. The CDR3 loop reads CASSLFSGGRGFF. CDR3 nucleotide sequence: TGTGCCAGCAGTTTGTTTAGCGGGGGCCGTGGGTTCTTC.

The V and J genes are TRBV2 and TRBJ1-6; unclear D gene. The CDR3 spans 14 residues. The V end lost 4 bases, the J end lost 9 bases, and 13 bases lay between the germline ends. Per the germline V gene, CDR1 is SNHLY and CDR2 is FYNNEI. The CDR3 DNA reads TGTGCCAGCAGTGGGGAAGGTGGGCGTTCACCCCTCCACTTT. This sequence encodes CASSGEGGRSPLHF.

Only one count was recorded for this clonotype. The chain couples TRBV5-1 to TRBJ1-2; possible D gene TRBD1, 5 bases. Germline V gives CDR1 SGHRS, CDR2 YFSETQ. This CDR3 is 14 amino acids long. The ends were cut back, 2 bases at V and 3 bases at J, with 11 bases in the middle. In DNA form, the CDR3 reads TGCGCCAGCAGCTTTGCGGGGCTGGACTATGGCTACACCTTC. Its protein is CASSFAGLDYGYTF.

The gene calls are TRBV12-5 and TRBJ2-7; D not certain. Germline V gene sequence: CDR1 LGHNT, CDR2 FRNRAP. CDR3 size: 11 residues. The V gene lost 6 bases and the J gene lost 9 bases, with 12 bases spanning the gap. In nucleotides, the CDR3 is TGTGCTAGTGGCTTTACGGAGCCGCAGTACTTC. It codes for CASGFTEPQYF.

DNA for the CDR3: TGTGCCAGCTCGCTCGTCAGGGGCGAGGCCAACGTCCTGACTTTC. Translated, it gives CASSLVRGEANVLTF. The chain recombines TRBV18 with TRBJ2-6, with D possibly being TRBD1 (6 bases). CDR3 length equals 15 residues. Germline-derived CDR1 and CDR2 are KGHSH and LQKENI. V was trimmed by 6 bases and J by 6 bases, leaving 15 bases between them. Supplemented by reference TRBV18 and TRBJ2-6, the full variable domain reads NAGVMQNPRHLVRRRGQEARLRCSPMKGHSHVYWYRQLPEEGLKFMVYLQKENIIDESGMPKERFSAEFPKEGPSILRIQQVVRGDSAAYFCASSLVRGEANVLTFGAGSRLTVL.

This clonotype was seen only a few times. J is TRBJ2-3 and V is TRBV7-3; no clear D. Per the germline V gene, CDR1 is SGHTA and CDR2 is FQGTGA. This CDR3 is 14 amino acids long. Trimming took 3 bases from V and 1 from J, leaving 8 bases between them. The CDR3 coding sequence is TGTGCCAGCAGCTTGGACCCAGGCACAGATACGCAGTATTTT. The encoded protein is CASSLDPGTDTQYF.

V is TRBV2 and J is TRBJ1-2; 9 bases agree with TRBD1. The V gene's germline CDR1 is SNHLY and CDR2 FYNNEI. V dropped 5 bases and J dropped 0; count of bases not matched to a gene: 7. This CDR3 region has 16 residues. In DNA, the CDR3 is TGTGCCAGCAGTTTGGGACAGGGCGGCTCTAACTATGGCTACACCTTC. It specifies CASSLGQGGSNYGYTF.

The rearrangement links TRBV7-2 to TRBJ2-5, with D possibly matching TRBD2 (6 bases). Trimming took 1 base from V and 4 from J, leaving 13 bases between them. The germline CDR1 and CDR2 sequences are SGHTA and FQGNSA. The CDR3 consists of 15 residues. Written as DNA, the CDR3 is TGTGCCAGCAGCTTAGGGGGGACTCCTTCAGAGACCCAGTACTTC. It translates to CASSLGGTPSETQYF.

J is TRBJ2-3 and V is TRBV19, with TRBD1 matching 8 bases. The trim removed 3 bases at V and 4 bases at J, leaving 3 bases unmatched. This CDR3 contains 14 residues. In germline, CDR1 is LNHDA, CDR2 SQIVND (reference sequence). CDR3: CASSMQGAADTQYF. The CDR3 DNA follows: TGTGCCAGTAGTATGCAGGGGGCTGCAGATACGCAGTATTTT. Complete variable domain (other parts from reference TRBV19 and TRBJ2-3): DGGITQSPKYLFRKEGQNVTLSCEQNLNHDAMYWYRQDPGQGLRLIYYSQIVNDFQKGDIAEGYSVSREKKESFPLTVTSAQKNPTAFYLCASSMQGAADTQYFGPGTRLTVL.

V usage is TRBV19 and J usage is TRBJ2-2; 7 bases are a match to TRBD1. CDR3 length equals 15 residues. Trimming cost V 3 bases and J 4 bases; bases outside gene matches: 5. Germline V lookup: CDR1 LNHDA, CDR2 SQIVND (reference sequence). The CDR3 sequence is CASSIGAGGTGELFF. DNA of the CDR3: TGTGCCAGTAGTATCGGGGCAGGGGGCACCGGGGAGCTGTTTTTT.

V is TRBV29-1 and J is TRBJ1-2; D may be TRBD1 (6 bases). Germline CDR1 SQVTM, CDR2 ANQGSEA. Trimming removed 4 bases at V and 4 bases at J, with 10 bases between. This CDR3 is 12 amino acids long. The CDR3 here is CSVVGGAYGYTF. CDR3 bases: TGCAGCGTTGTAGGGGGAGCCTATGGCTACACCTTC.

The CDR3 nucleotides read TGTGCCACCAGTGAGAGCGCTCAGCCCCAGCATTTT. Residues: CATSESAQPQHF. The gene calls are TRBV24-1 and TRBJ1-5; D is unresolved. Germline V gene data show CDR1 as KGHDR and CDR2 as SFDVKD. This CDR3 is 12 amino acids long. The germline V and J ends were trimmed by 4 bases and 6 bases, with 6 bases remaining between them.

The chain is built from TRBV5-4 and TRBJ1-4; possibly TRBD1 for D (5 bases). CDR3 length: 15 amino acids. Trimming took 3 bases from V and 0 from J, leaving 9 bases between them. The germline V gene has CDR1 SGHNT and CDR2 YYREEE (reference sequence). CDR3 sequence: CASSSDSATNEKLFF. Here the CDR3 DNA reads TGTGCCAGCAGCTCCGACAGTGCAACTAATGAAAAACTGTTTTTT.

This chain joins TRBV28 and TRBJ1-2; D might be TRBD1 (5 bases). The V and J ends lost 2 bases and 2 bases respectively, with 9 bases between them. The germline gives CDR1 MDHEN, CDR2 SYDVKM. The CDR3 extends over 14 amino acids. In DNA form, the CDR3 reads TGTGCCAGCAGTTTACTCGACAGAAACTATGGCTACACCTTC. It codes for CASSLLDRNYGYTF.

The V and J genes are TRBV6-2 or TRBV6-3 and TRBJ1-1; D is unclear. V was trimmed by 4 bases and J by 1 base, leaving 7 bases between them. Germline-derived CDR1 and CDR2 are MNHEY and SVGEGT. The CDR3 has 13 amino acids. The CDR3 reads CASSWTENTEAFF. CDR3 in DNA: TGTGCCAGCAGTTGGACTGAGAACACTGAAGCTTTCTTT.

The chain recombines TRBV6-4 with TRBJ2-7; D is tentatively TRBD1 or TRBD2 (5 bases each). The germline V gene encodes CDR1 MRHNA and CDR2 SNTAGT. The CDR3 is 16 residues long. Between the trimmed V and J ends, which lost 2 bases and 4 bases, there was a span of 18 bases. The CDR3 sequence is CASSDAGAHGKYEQYF. The DNA for the CDR3 is TGTGCCAGCAGTGACGCCGGGGCCCACGGAAAGTACGAGCAGTACTTC.

The count of this clonotype is one. The J gene is TRBJ1-2, the V gene TRBV30; 7 bases fit TRBD1. The V segment lost 5 bases and the J segment 7 bases; nucleotides outside the gene matches: 7. The germline CDR1 and CDR2 sequences are GTSNPN and SVGIG (reference sequence). The CDR3 is 12 amino acids. CDR3 loop: CAWGDSESGYTF. Written as DNA, the CDR3 is TGTGCCTGGGGGGACAGCGAGAGTGGCTACACCTTC. Variable domain in full (rest from reference TRBV30 and TRBJ1-2): SQTIHQWPATLVQPVGSPLSLECTVEGTSNPNLYWYRQAAGRGLQLLFYSVGIGQISSEVPQNLSASRPQDRQFILSSKKLLLSDSGFYLCAWGDSESGYTFGSGTRLTVV.

The table lists this clonotype with a count of one. The CDR3 is CAWSVRSGEQFF. In nucleotides, the CDR3 is TGTGCCTGGAGTGTAAGGTCGGGTGAGCAGTTCTTC. The chain recombines TRBV30 with TRBJ2-1; D not resolved. This CDR3 spans 12 amino acids. CDR1 is GTSNPN, CDR2 SVGIG, per germline (reference sequence). Trimming left V 0 bases short and J 9 bases short, with 9 bases between.

The count of this clonotype is one. The V call is TRBV5-1, the J call TRBJ2-3; 8 positions match TRBD2. Germline CDR1 SGHRS, CDR2 YFSETQ. CDR3 size: 15 residues. V lost 4 bases and J lost 3; bases outside the gene matches: 7. The CDR3 coding sequence is TGCGCCAGCAGCGCTCGAGCGGGAGTAACAGATACGCAGTATTTT. The encoded protein is CASSARAGVTDTQYF.

The rearrangement links TRBV9 to TRBJ2-1; possible D gene TRBD2, 7 bases. Germline V gene lookup returns CDR1 SGDLS and CDR2 YYNGEE. V was pared by 4 bases and J by 7 bases, with 18 bases between. The CDR3 runs 15 residues. CDR3 protein: CASSPPGGFVNEQFF. CDR3 DNA sequence: TGTGCCAGCAGCCCCCCGGGGGGCTTTGTAAATGAGCAGTTCTTC.

The rearrangement uses TRBV6-1 and TRBJ2-1, with a weak D call TRBD1 (6 bases). Germline V lookup: CDR1 MNHNS, CDR2 SASEGT. V lost 8 bases and J 5 bases, leaving 22 bases between the germline ends. The CDR3 has 16 amino acids. The CDR3 sequence: CASALRGRGIHNEQFF. CDR3 sequence (DNA): TGTGCCAGCGCCCTCCGGGGCAGGGGCATCCACAATGAGCAGTTCTTC.